The entry that follows covers one T cell receptor beta chain sequence. The antigen is unknown. PCR was performed a second time for about 7 to 12 cycles using a sample-barcoded 5' primer and a J-beta primer mix. Each TCR beta cDNA got a 12-nucleotide random molecular identifier. One entry per CDR3 protein results from TCRdb running MiXCR on the 5' RACE reads. This sample has roughly 1.9 million distinct CDR3 sequences; about 39% occur once, and the top ten carry 20% to 25%. This specimen comes from a study of blood T cells in healthy people across ages. Overall study results and limits: Compared with aged donors, long-lived donors showed fewer expanded clones, suggesting selection.

Researchers report isolating at least 7 million PBMCs per sample. The clonotype originates from a human donor in good health. The material sequenced was blood.

The CDR3 DNA is TGCAGCGGATCGAGGGGGGAAGAAACTGAAGCTTTCTTT. Translating it yields CSGSRGEETEAFF. The gene calls are TRBV29-1 and TRBJ1-1; possibly TRBD1 for D (6 bases). Deletions cut 7 bases from V and 5 bases from J, with 17 bases between. This CDR3 region has 13 residues. The germline V gene has CDR1 SQVTM and CDR2 ANQGSEA.